One T cell receptor beta chain is described in this entry. This specimen belongs to a study of blood T cell repertoires in COVID-19. The wider study: Donors in the United States, Italy and Spain gave samples during acute or convalescent COVID-19. In each case, the material was cDNA or gDNA derived from T cells, B-cell-depleted T cells, or PBMCs.

The CDR3 has 13 amino acids. Trimming shortened V by 8 bases and J by 1 base, and 11 bases separated the two germline ends. In germline, CDR1 is LNHDA, CDR2 SQIVND (reference sequence). Original processing methods: Estimation of nucleated cell counts relied on the amplification of reference gene primers. The repertoire was sequenced with immunoSEQ multiplex PCR; TCRdb's copy has only in-frame clones and lacks some. The DNA gave D and trimming, while V, J and clone size come from that table. The data show more than 65,000 clones, with about 83% seen just once and 5.3% held by the top ten. This receptor was obtained from a man aged 45 to 65 with active COVID-19. The sample taken for sequencing was peripheral blood. The V and J genes are TRBV19 and TRBJ1-2; tentatively, D is TRBD1 (6 bases). The CDR3 is CASPGQNNYGYTF. The CDR3 coding sequence is TGTGCCAGTCCTGGACAGAATAACTATGGCTACACCTTC.